This TCR beta chain is from a study of early T cells in non-severe SARS-CoV-2 infection. Study overall: Chains from this unsorted whole-blood bulk RNA could not be paired. Whole-study findings and limits: Anti-spike CD8 responses were favored by VDJdb matching, which missed private and CD4 specificities.

Concerning this clonotype: Its cognate antigen is unknown.

V lost 10 bases, J lost 3 bases, and 16 bases lay in between. CDR3 length: 13 residues. Germline V gene lookup returns CDR1 MNHEY and CDR2 SVGAGI. Researchers tagged individual cDNA molecules with unique molecular identifiers. From the 5' RACE reads, TCRdb called clonotypes with MiXCR, one entry per CDR3 protein. The sample includes approximately 71,000 distinct CDR3 sequences, roughly 12% of them seen just once. Sequenced material: whole blood, taken at baseline. The J gene is TRBJ2-7, the V gene TRBV6-5; the D gene is possibly TRBD2 (5 bases). The sequence derives from an adult who was a healthcare worker with PCR-confirmed SARS-CoV-2 infection or an uninfected control (not recorded which). The chain's CDR3 is CAKAPPGCYEQYF. CDR3 DNA: TGTGCCAAAGCGCCACCGGGATGCTACGAGCAGTACTTC.